This section outlines one TCR beta chain sequence together with its context. Assay used: immunoSEQ multiplex PCR; TCRdb lists only in-frame clones, some missing. The sample yields roughly 380,000 clones, 89% seen once. This specimen belongs to a study of blood T cell repertoires in COVID-19. Study as a whole: T cells, B-cell-depleted T cells, or PBMCs provided the cDNA or gDNA that served as material.

The sequence was obtained from a woman aged 40 to 50 with COVID-19, enrolled during active disease. The sample comprised peripheral blood.

CDR3 sequence reads: CASSFVTGGTEAFF. The CDR3 DNA is TGTGCCAGCAGCTTCGTGACAGGGGGCACTGAAGCTTTCTTT. The V gene is TRBV7-2, the J gene TRBJ1-1; 9 bases are a match to TRBD1. This CDR3 is 14 amino acids long. The germline V gene encodes CDR1 SGHTA and CDR2 FQGNSA. J gave up 4 bases and V 3 bases, and 3 bases lay outside the gene matches.